This T cell receptor beta chain was recorded in a study of CD8 T cells in Susac syndrome. Overall study results and limits: Regarding the TCR sequencing and HLA analysis, the study admitted that a relatively small number of individuals were involved.

Trimming cost V 0 bases and J 0 bases; bases outside gene matches: 4. The CDR3 runs to 17 residues. Germline V gene data show CDR1 as SGHRS and CDR2 as YFSETQ. On this clonotype itself: The antigen remains unidentified.

Sequencing of TCR beta was undertaken in CD8+ and CD4+ T cells derived from blood. RNA amounts of roughly 0.5 to 1 ug underwent reverse transcription with random hexamers. TCRdb itself ran the immunoSEQ multiplex PCR reads through MiXCR, one entry per CDR3 protein. The sample records about 210,000 distinct CDR3 sequences, 95% being singletons. The clonotype comes from a human donor with multiple sclerosis. The V and J genes are TRBV5-1 and TRBJ2-1; 9 nucleotides align to TRBD1. The specimen sequenced was CD4+ T cells from PBMCs. The CDR3 loop reads CASSLAAGQGSYNEQFF. The CDR3 DNA reads TGCGCCAGCAGCTTGGCCGCGGGACAGGGCTCCTACAATGAGCAGTTCTTC.